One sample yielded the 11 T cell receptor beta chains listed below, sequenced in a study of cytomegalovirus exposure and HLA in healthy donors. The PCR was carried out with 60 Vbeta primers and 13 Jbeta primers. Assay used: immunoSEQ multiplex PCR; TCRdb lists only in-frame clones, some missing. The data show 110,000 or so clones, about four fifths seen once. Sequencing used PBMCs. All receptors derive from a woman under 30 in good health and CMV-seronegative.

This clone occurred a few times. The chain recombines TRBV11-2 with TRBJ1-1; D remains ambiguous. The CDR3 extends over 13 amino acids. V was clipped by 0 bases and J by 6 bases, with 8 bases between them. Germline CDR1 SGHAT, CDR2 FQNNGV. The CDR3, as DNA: TGTGCCAGCAGCTTAGATCGCGGGTCTGAAGCTTTCTTT. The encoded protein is CASSLDRGSEAFF.

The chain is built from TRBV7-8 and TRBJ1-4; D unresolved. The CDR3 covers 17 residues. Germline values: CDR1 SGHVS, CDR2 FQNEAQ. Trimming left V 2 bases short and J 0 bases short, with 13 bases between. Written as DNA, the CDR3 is TGTGCCAGCAGCTTATCCGAATGGCTTTCAACTAATGAAAAACTGTTTTTT. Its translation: CASSLSEWLSTNEKLFF.

The CDR3, as DNA: TGTGCCAGCATGGGACAGCATGAAGAGACCCAGTACTTC. It specifies CASMGQHEETQYF. This rearrangement joins TRBV7-9 to TRBJ2-5, with 7 bases identical to TRBD1. There are 13 residues in the CDR3. Trimming removed 7 bases from V and 3 bases from J; junction bases left unmatched: 5. Germline loops: CDR1 SEHNR, CDR2 FQNEAQ (reference sequence).

This CDR3 reads CASSVSNPTGLGSPLHF. CDR3 sequence (DNA): TGTGCCAGCAGTGTTAGTAATCCTACAGGACTAGGTTCACCCCTCCACTTT. This chain joins TRBV6-1 and TRBJ1-6, with D maybe TRBD1 (5 bases). V lost 4 bases, J lost 9 bases, and 22 bases lay in between. The CDR3 is 17 amino acids. Germline CDR1 is MNHNS and CDR2 is SASEGT.

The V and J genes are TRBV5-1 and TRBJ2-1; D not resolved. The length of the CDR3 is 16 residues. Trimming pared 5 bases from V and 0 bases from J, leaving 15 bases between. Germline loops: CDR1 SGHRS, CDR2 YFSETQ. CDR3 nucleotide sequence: TGCGCCAGCAGTAGCCTCGCTCCCAGCTCCTACAATGAGCAGTTCTTC. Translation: CASSSLAPSSYNEQFF.

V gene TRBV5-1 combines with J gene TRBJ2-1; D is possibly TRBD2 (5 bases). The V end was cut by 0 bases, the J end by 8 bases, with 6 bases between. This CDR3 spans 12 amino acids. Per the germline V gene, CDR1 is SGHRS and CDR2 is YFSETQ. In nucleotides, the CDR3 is TGCGCCAGCAGCTTGGGGACTTATGAGCAGTTCTTC. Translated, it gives CASSLGTYEQFF.

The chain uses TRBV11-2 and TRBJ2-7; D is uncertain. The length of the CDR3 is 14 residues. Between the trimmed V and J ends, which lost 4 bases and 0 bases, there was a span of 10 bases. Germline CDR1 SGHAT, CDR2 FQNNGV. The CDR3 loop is CASSSTPSSYEQYF. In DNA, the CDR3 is TGTGCCAGCAGCTCGACTCCAAGCTCCTACGAGCAGTACTTC.

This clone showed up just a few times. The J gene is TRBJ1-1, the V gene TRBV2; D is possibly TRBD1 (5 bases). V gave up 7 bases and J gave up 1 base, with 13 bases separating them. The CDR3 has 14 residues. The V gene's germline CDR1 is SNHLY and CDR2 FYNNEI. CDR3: CASKYRNQNTEAFF. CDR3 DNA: TGTGCCAGCAAATACAGGAATCAGAACACTGAAGCTTTCTTT. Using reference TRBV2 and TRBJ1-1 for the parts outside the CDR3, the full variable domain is EPEVTQTPSHQVTQMGQEVILRCVPISNHLYFYWYRQILGQKVEFLVSFYNNEISEKSEIFDDQFSVERPDGSNFTLKIRSTKLEDSAMYFCASKYRNQNTEAFFGQGTRLTVV.

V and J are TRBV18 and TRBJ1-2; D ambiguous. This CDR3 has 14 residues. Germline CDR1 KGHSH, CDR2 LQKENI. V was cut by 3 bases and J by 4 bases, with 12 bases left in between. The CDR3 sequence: CASSPTRGGYGYTF. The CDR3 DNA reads TGTGCCAGCTCACCGACGCGTGGAGGCTATGGCTACACCTTC.

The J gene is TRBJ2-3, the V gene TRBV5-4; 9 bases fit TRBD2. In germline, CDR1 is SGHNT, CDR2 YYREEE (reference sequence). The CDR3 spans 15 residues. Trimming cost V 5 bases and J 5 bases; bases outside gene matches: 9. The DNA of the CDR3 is TGTGCCAGCAGGCGGAGTCTAGCGGGGTTAGATACGCAGTATTTT. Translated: CASRRSLAGLDTQYF.

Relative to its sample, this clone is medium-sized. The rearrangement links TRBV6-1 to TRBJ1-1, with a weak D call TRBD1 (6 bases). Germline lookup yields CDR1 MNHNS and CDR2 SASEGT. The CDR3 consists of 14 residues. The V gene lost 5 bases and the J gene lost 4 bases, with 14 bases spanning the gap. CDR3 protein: CASSNRAGGTEAFF. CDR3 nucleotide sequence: TGTGCCAGCAGTAACAGGGCGGGGGGCACTGAAGCTTTCTTT.